In its sample, the clone carrying this TCR beta chain was seen a few times. This sample was included in a study of blood T cell repertoires in COVID-19. About the research overall: The United States, Italy and Spain supplied acute and convalescent COVID-19 samples.

Method: immunoSEQ multiplex PCR; TCRdb's copy keeps in-frame clones and lacks some. The sample consists of some 120,000 clones, approximately 88% of them appearing once. Deletions cut 0 bases from V and 0 bases from J, with 9 bases between. This CDR3 is 15 amino acids long. The germline V gene has CDR1 SGHRS and CDR2 YFSETQ. This rearrangement joins TRBV5-1 to TRBJ1-1; tentative D call: TRBD1 (5 bases). This receptor was obtained from a woman aged 70-85 years with acute or convalescent COVID-19. The sequencing input was peripheral blood. In DNA form, the CDR3 reads TGCGCCAGCAGCTTGGCGGCAGGGATGAACACTGAAGCTTTCTTT. Protein: CASSLAAGMNTEAFF.